A selection of T cell receptor beta chains follows, all from one sample in a study of response to subunit inactivated influenza vaccine. From the RT-PCR reads, TCRdb called clonotypes with MiXCR, one entry per CDR3 protein. The sample has 250,000 to 350,000 distinct CDR3 sequences, over 20% seen once. Material: PBMCs from blood, obtained about 20 months after vaccination. The origin of the receptors is a man in his fifties or sixties who received an inactivated influenza vaccine. Each CDR3 is given without its conserved first and last residue. The order of the fields is D gene, V gene, J gene, CDR3 length, CDR3 protein. The D gene is left open where the match is weak.

>.|TRBV11-2|TRBJ2-7|11
ASSLDAASGQY
>TRBD2|TRBV7-8|TRBJ2-1|17
ASSSRTSGGTSSYNEQF
>.|TRBV5-1|TRBJ1-1|11
ASREGSNTEAF
>.|TRBV4-1|TRBJ1-4|12
ASSQDRAGEKLF
>.|TRBV20-1|TRBJ1-1|8
SVEGVEAF
>.|TRBV6-5|TRBJ2-4|13
ASSYSTGRGNIQY
>TRBD2|TRBV7-9|TRBJ2-7|10
ASSFGGVEQY
>.|TRBV4-2|TRBJ1-1|12
ASSQDRETAEAF
>TRBD1|TRBV30|TRBJ2-5|18
AWRGGVHRRDSADQETQY
>TRBD1|TRBV10-3|TRBJ1-4|11
AIGGQINEKLF
>TRBD1|TRBV5-4|TRBJ1-1|13
ASTSSGQGGTEAF
>.|TRBV5-1|TRBJ2-3|13
ASSLDGGRTDTQY
>.|TRBV12-3/TRBV12-4|TRBJ1-5|12
ASSLASMNQPQH
>.|TRBV11-2|TRBJ1-6|17
ASSLVREYWSSYNSPLH
>.|TRBV20-1|TRBJ1-5|12
SARDSSGKEPQH
>.|TRBV28|TRBJ1-1|11
ASSLRGVTEAF
>TRBD1|TRBV5-1|TRBJ1-2|15
ASSLAQGVGVNYGYT